The 13 T cell receptor beta chains listed next were all sequenced from one sample in a study of T cells in Graves' hyperthyroidism and ophthalmopathy. RNA transcripts gave rise to amplified TCR beta CDR3 regions. The study used the HTBI primer set for a first-round RT-PCR of the TCR CDR3. A single record per CDR3 protein comes from TCRdb applying MiXCR to the multiplex PCR reads. The sample carries a few hundred thousand distinct CDR3 sequences, more than 13% recorded once. The specimen was blood. These receptor sequences come from a woman aged 30 to 39 with Graves' hyperthyroidism.

In this sample, this clonotype turned up once. This chain connects TRBV3-1 to TRBJ2-7, with 7 bases aligning to TRBD2. Gene TRBJ2-1 matches the end of the DNA better, so the J call may be wrong. This CDR3 has 13 amino acids. Germline values: CDR1 LGHDT, CDR2 YNNKEL (reference sequence). The CDR3 bases are TGTGCCAGCACCGGGGACTACTCCTACGAGCAGTTCTTC. As protein: CASTGDYSYEQFF.

This clonotype showed up many times. This rearrangement joins TRBV7-9 to TRBJ2-3; D gene uncertain. This CDR3 region has 16 residues. The germline V gene has CDR1 SEHNR and CDR2 FQNEAQ (reference sequence). With 4 bases removed from V and 0 bases from J, the gap between germline ends came to 14 bases. In nucleotides, the CDR3 is TGTGCCAGCAGCTCGAGTAGCAGCCCTAGCACAGATACGCAGTATTTT. Amino acid sequence: CASSSSSSPSTDTQYF.

This clonotype was seen a few times. The chain has TRBV7-9 and TRBJ1-1; D not certain. This CDR3 has 11 residues. V lost 7 bases to trimming and J lost 5 bases, with 8 bases between them. CDR1 is SEHNR and CDR2 is FQNEAQ in the germline V gene (reference sequence). This chain's CDR3 is CASTVITEAFF. CDR3 sequence (DNA): TGTGCCAGCACCGTCATAACTGAAGCTTTCTTT.

In this sample, this clonotype turned up many times. J is TRBJ1-3 and V is TRBV12-3 or TRBV12-4, with 9 positions matching TRBD1. This CDR3 is built from 14 residues. J gave up 4 bases and V 5 bases, and 3 bases lay outside the gene matches. This CDR3 reads CASSTGTGGNTIYF. CDR3 nucleotide sequence: TGTGCCAGCAGTACCGGGACAGGGGGAAACACCATATATTTT.

This clonotype was recorded a few times. This rearrangement joins TRBV24-1 to TRBJ2-7; D is uncertain. The V and J ends lost 9 bases and 3 bases respectively, with 14 bases between them. CDR1 is KGHDR and CDR2 is SFDVKD in the germline V gene. CDR3 size: 13 residues. CDR3 DNA: TGTGCCACCCAGACGGGCACCGGCTACGAGCAGTACTTC. Translating it yields CATQTGTGYEQYF.

The chain combines TRBV18 with TRBJ1-1, with a weak D call TRBD1 (6 bases). Trimming pared 2 bases from V and 1 base from J, leaving 17 bases between. CDR1 is KGHSH and CDR2 is LQKENI in the germline V gene. The CDR3 runs 17 residues. As DNA, the CDR3 is TGTGCCAGCTCACCAAGGGCAGGGACATCCGAGAACACTGAAGCTTTCTTT. Translating gives CASSPRAGTSENTEAFF.

This clonotype has at least ten counts. This chain joins TRBV2 and TRBJ2-7; the match to TRBD1 covers 8 bases. Per the germline V gene, CDR1 is SNHLY and CDR2 is FYNNEI. The CDR3 totals 14 residues. J gave up 4 bases and V 7 bases, and 9 bases lay outside the gene matches. In nucleotides, the CDR3 is TGTGCCAGCAACCCTGGACAGGGACTGTACGAGCAGTACTTC. Protein sequence: CASNPGQGLYEQYF.

This clonotype was recorded a few times. This rearrangement joins TRBV11-2 to TRBJ2-5; D remains unclear. The J call may be incorrect, as the DNA end agrees better with TRBJ2-1. Germline V gene lookup returns CDR1 SGHAT and CDR2 FQNNGV. The CDR3 consists of 15 residues. The DNA of the CDR3 is TGTGCCAGCAGCTTAGATGGATACCCACAAGAGACCCAGTTCTTC. It translates to CASSLDGYPQETQFF.

This clonotype was counted only a few times. J is TRBJ1-6 and V is TRBV20-1; TRBD1 matches 7 bases. The CDR3 has 15 residues. Losses at the gene ends were 5 bases for V and 4 bases for J; bases not matched to a gene: 8. From germline, CDR1 is DFQATT and CDR2 SNEGSKA (reference sequence). The chain's CDR3 is CSALRGTAYNSPLHF. As DNA, the CDR3 is TGCAGTGCTCTCCGTGGGACAGCTTATAATTCACCCCTCCACTTT.

This clonotype was recorded a few times. V gene TRBV5-8 combines with J gene TRBJ2-7; D is possibly TRBD1 (6 bases). This CDR3 spans 14 amino acids. Germline V gene lookup returns CDR1 SGHTS and CDR2 YDEGEE. Trimming cost V 0 bases and J 5 bases, with 12 bases left between them. For the CDR3, the DNA is TGTGCCAGCAGCTTGGGTGTGGACAGTAACGAGCAGTACTTC. Translation: CASSLGVDSNEQYF. Full variable domain (outside the CDR3, taken from reference TRBV5-8 and TRBJ2-7): EAGVTQSPTHLIKTRGQQATLRCSPISGHTSVYWYQQALGLGLQFLLWYDEGEERNRGNFPPRFSGRQFPNYSSELNVNALELEDSALYLCASSLGVDSNEQYFGPGTRLTVT.

V usage is TRBV2 and J usage is TRBJ2-5; unclear D gene. The CDR3 is 14 residues long. Germline V gives CDR1 SNHLY, CDR2 FYNNEI. The CDR3 sequence is CASRFSLMGETQYF. In nucleotides, the CDR3 is TGTGCGTCCAGGTTTAGTTTGATGGGCGAGACCCAGTACTTC.

The chain combines TRBV30 with TRBJ1-5; TRBD1 matches 7 bases. Germline loops: CDR1 GTSNPN, CDR2 SVGIG (reference sequence). The CDR3 runs to 15 residues. Unmatched junction bases numbered 11, after V lost 0 bases and J lost 9 bases. The CDR3, as DNA: TGTGCCTGGAGTGTACAGGGGCAGGGGGGGACGCCCCAGCATTTT. Amino acid sequence: CAWSVQGQGGTPQHF.

Only a few counts were recorded for this clonotype. The gene calls are TRBV10-3 and TRBJ1-4, with 7 bases aligning to TRBD1. Germline loops: CDR1 ENHRY, CDR2 SYGVKD. There are 16 residues in the CDR3. Losses at the gene ends were 9 bases for V and 6 bases for J; bases not matched to a gene: 16. The CDR3 is CAIRSERQGHYEKLFF. CDR3 DNA: TGTGCCATTCGCTCCGAGAGACAGGGACATTATGAAAAACTGTTTTTT.